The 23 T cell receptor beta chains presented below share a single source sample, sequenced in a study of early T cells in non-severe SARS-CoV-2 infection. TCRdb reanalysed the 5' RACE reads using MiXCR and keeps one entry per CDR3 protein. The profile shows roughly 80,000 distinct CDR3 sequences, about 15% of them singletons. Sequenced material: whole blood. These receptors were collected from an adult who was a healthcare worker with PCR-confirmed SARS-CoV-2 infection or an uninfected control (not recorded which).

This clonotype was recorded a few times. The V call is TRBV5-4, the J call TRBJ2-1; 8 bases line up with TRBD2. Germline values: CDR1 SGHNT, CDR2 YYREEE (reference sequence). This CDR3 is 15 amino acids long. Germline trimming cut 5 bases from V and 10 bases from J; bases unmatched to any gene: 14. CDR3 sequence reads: CASSYPGLGLSEQFF. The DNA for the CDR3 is TGTGCCAGCAGTTACCCGGGACTAGGTTTATCCGAGCAGTTCTTC.

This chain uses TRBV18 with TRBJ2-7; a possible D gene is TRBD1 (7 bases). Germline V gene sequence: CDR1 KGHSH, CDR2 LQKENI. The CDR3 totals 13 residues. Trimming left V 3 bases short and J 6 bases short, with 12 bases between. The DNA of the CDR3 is TGTGCCAGCTCACCCCGACAGGGAGGCGAGCAGTACTTC. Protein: CASSPRQGGEQYF. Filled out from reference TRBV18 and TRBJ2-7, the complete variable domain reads NAGVMQNPRHLVRRRGQEARLRCSPMKGHSHVYWYRQLPEEGLKFMVYLQKENIIDESGMPKERFSAEFPKEGPSILRIQQVVRGDSAAYFCASSPRQGGEQYFGPGTRLTVT.

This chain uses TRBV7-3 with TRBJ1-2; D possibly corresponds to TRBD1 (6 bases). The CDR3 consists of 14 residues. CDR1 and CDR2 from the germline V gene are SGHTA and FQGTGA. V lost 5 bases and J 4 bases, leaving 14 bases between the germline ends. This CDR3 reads CASSPKGDSYGYTF. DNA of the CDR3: TGTGCCAGCAGCCCAAAGGGGGATAGCTATGGCTACACCTTC.

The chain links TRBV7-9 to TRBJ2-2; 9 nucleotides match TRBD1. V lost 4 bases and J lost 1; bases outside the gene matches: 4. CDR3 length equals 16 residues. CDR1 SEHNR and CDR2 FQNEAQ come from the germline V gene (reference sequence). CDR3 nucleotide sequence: TGTGCCAGCAGCTCGGTGACAGGGGGGAACACCGGGGAGCTGTTTTTT. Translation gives CASSSVTGGNTGELFF.

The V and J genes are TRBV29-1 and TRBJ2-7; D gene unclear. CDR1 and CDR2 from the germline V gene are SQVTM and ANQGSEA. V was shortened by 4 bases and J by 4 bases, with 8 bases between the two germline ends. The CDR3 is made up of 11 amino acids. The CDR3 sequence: CSVASGYEQYF. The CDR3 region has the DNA TGCAGCGTTGCCTCGGGTTACGAGCAGTACTTC.

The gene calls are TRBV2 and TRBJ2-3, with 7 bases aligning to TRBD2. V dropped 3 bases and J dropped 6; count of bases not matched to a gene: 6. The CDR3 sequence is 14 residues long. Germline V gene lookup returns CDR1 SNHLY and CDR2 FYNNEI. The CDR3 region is CASSEVAGVDTQYF. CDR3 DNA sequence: TGTGCCAGCAGTGAGGTTGCGGGAGTTGATACGCAGTATTTT.

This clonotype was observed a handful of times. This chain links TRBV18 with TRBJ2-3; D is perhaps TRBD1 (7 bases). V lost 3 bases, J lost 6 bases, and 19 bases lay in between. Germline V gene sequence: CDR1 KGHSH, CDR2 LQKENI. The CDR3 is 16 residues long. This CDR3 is CASSPLPGGSADTQYF. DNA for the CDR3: TGTGCCAGCTCACCCCTACCAGGGGGGTCGGCGGATACGCAGTATTTT.

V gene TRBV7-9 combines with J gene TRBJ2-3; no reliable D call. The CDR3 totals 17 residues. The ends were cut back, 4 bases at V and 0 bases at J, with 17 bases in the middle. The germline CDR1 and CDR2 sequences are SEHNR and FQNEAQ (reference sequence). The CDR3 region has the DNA TGTGCCAGCAGCTCCAGCGAGGTAACCATGAGCACAGATACGCAGTATTTT. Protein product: CASSSSEVTMSTDTQYF.

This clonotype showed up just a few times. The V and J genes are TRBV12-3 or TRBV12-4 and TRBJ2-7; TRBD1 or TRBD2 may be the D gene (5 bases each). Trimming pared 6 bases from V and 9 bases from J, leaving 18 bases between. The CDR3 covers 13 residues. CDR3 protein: CASRTGTATRQYF. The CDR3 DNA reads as TGTGCCAGCAGGACCGGGACCGCTACGAGGCAGTACTTC.

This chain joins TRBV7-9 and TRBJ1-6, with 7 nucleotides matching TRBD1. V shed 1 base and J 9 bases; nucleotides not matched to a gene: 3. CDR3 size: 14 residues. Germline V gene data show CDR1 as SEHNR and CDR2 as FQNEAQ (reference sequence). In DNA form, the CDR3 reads TGTGCCAGCAGCTTAGGAGGGGGCCGTTCACCCCTCCACTTT. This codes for CASSLGGGRSPLHF.

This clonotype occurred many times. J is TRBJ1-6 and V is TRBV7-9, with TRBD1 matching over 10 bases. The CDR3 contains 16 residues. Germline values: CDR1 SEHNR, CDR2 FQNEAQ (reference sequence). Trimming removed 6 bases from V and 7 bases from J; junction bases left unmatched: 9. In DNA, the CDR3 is TGTGCCAGCAGTGTACCGGGACAGGGGAACAATTCACCCCTCCACTTT. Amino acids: CASSVPGQGNNSPLHF.

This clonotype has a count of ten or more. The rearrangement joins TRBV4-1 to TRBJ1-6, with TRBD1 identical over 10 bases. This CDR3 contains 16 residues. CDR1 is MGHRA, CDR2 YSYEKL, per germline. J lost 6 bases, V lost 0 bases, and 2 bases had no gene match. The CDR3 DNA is TGCGCCAGCAGCCAAGAAGGGACAGGGGTTAATTCACCCCTCCACTTT. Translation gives CASSQEGTGVNSPLHF.

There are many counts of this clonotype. CDR3 bases: TGTGCCAGCAGCTCAATTCCGCAGGGGGCGCTAACCGGGGAGCTGTTTTTT. Protein: CASSSIPQGALTGELFF. The chain couples TRBV7-6 to TRBJ2-2; 8 bases are a match to TRBD1. J was trimmed by 5 bases and V by 4 bases; bases with no gene match: 12. Germline CDR1 is SGHVS and CDR2 is FNYEAQ. The CDR3 sequence is 17 residues long. The full variable domain, rest sourced from reference TRBV7-6 and TRBJ2-2, is GAGVSQSPRYKVTKRGQDVALRCDPISGHVSLYWYRQALGQGPEFLTYFNYEAQQDKSGLPNDRFSAERPEGSISTLTIQRTEQRDSAMYRCASSSIPQGALTGELFFGEGSRLTVL.

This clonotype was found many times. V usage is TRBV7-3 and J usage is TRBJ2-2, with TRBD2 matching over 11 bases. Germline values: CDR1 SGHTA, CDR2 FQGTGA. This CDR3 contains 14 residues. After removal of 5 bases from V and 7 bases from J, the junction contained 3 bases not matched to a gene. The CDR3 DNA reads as TGTGCCAGCAGCATAGGGACTAGCGGCGGGGAGCTGTTTTTT. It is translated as CASSIGTSGGELFF.

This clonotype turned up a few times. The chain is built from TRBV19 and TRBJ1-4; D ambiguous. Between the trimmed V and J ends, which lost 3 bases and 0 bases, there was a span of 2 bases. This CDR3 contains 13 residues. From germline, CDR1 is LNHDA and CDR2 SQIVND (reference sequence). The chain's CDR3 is CASSIATNEKLFF. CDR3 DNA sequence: TGTGCCAGTAGTATCGCAACTAATGAAAAACTGTTTTTT. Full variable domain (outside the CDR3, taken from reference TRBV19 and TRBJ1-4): DGGITQSPKYLFRKEGQNVTLSCEQNLNHDAMYWYRQDPGQGLRLIYYSQIVNDFQKGDIAEGYSVSREKKESFPLTVTSAQKNPTAFYLCASSIATNEKLFFGSGTQLSVL.

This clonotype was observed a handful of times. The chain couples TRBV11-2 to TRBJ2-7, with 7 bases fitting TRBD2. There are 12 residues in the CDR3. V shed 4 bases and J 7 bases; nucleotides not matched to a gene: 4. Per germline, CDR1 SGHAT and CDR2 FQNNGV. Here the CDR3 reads CASSSGLTEQYF. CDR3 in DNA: TGTGCCAGCAGCTCGGGACTAACGGAGCAGTACTTC.

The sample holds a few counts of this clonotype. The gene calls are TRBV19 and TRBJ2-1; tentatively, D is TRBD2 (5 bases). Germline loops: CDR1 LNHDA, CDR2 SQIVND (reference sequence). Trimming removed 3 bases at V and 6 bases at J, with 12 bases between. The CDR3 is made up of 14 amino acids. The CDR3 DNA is TGTGCCAGTAGTATCTTACTAGATCGCAATGAGCAGTTCTTC. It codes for CASSILLDRNEQFF. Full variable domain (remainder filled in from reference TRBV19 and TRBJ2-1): DGGITQSPKYLFRKEGQNVTLSCEQNLNHDAMYWYRQDPGQGLRLIYYSQIVNDFQKGDIAEGYSVSREKKESFPLTVTSAQKNPTAFYLCASSILLDRNEQFFGPGTRLTVL.

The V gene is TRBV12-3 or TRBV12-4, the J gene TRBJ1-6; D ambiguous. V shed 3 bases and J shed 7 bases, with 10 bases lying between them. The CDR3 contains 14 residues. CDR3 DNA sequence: TGTGCCAGCAGTTTTGGAGGGATCAATTCACCCCTCCACTTT. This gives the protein CASSFGGINSPLHF.

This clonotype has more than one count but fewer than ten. The CDR3 here is CASSEHDSGNTEAFF. The CDR3 region has the DNA TGCGCCAGCTCCGAACATGACAGTGGGAACACTGAAGCTTTCTTT. The chain uses TRBV5-1 and TRBJ1-1; perhaps TRBD1 as D (5 bases). The CDR3 has 15 residues. Germline CDR1 is SGHRS and CDR2 is YFSETQ. Trimming left V 7 bases short and J 1 base short, with 17 bases between.

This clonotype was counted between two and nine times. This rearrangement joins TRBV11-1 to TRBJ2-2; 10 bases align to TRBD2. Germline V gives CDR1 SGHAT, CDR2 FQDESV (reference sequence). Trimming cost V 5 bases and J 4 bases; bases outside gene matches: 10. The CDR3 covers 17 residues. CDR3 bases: TGTGCCAGCAGCCGACGTATGCTAGCGGGAGTCACCGGGGAGCTGTTTTTT. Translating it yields CASSRRMLAGVTGELFF.

The CDR3 DNA is TGCGCCAGCAGCCGCCCAGACTCTGGAAACACCATATATTTT. Translated, it gives CASSRPDSGNTIYF. This chain joins TRBV5-1 and TRBJ1-3; D not resolved. The V end was cut by 4 bases, the J end by 0 bases, with 8 bases between. The germline V gene encodes CDR1 SGHRS and CDR2 YFSETQ. CDR3 size: 14 residues.

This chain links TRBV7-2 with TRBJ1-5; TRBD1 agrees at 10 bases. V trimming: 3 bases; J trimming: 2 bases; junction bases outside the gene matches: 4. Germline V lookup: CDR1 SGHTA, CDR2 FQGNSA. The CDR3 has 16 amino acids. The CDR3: CASSFDRGPGNQPQHF. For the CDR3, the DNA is TGTGCCAGCAGCTTCGACAGGGGGCCCGGCAATCAGCCCCAGCATTTT.

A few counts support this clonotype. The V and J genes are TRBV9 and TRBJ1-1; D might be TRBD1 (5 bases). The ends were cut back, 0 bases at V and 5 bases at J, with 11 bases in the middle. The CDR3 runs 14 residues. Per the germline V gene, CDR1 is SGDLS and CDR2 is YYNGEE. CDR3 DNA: TGTGCCAGCAGCGTAGTTGGGGGGGAGACTGAAGCTTTCTTT. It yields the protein CASSVVGGETEAFF.